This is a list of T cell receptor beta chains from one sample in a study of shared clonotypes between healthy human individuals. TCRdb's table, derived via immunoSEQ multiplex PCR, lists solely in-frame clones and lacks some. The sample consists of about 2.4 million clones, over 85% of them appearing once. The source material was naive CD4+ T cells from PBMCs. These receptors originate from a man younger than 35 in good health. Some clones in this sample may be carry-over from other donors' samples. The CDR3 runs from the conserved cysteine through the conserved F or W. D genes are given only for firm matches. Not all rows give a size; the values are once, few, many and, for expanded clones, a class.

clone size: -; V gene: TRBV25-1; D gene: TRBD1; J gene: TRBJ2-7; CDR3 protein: CASSGGRGQTPYEQYF; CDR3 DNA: TGTGCCAGCAGTGGTGGCCGGGGACAGACCCCCTACGAGCAGTACTTC
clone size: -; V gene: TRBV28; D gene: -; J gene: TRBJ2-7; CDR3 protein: CASSLYSPYSYEQYF; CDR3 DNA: TGTGCCAGCAGTTTATATTCCCCTTACAGCTACGAGCAGTACTTC
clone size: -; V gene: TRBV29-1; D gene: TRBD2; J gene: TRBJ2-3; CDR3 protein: CSLLGASGIPDTQYF; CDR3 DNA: TGCAGCTTACTGGGGGCTAGCGGGATTCCAGATACGCAGTATTTT
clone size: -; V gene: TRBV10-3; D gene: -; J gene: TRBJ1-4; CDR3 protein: CAISEWGGREKLFF; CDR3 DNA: TGTGCCATCAGTGAGTGGGGGGGCCGTGAAAAACTGTTTTTT
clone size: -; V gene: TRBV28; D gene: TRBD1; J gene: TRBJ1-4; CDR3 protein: CASSFRQGIEKLFF; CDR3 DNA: TGTGCCAGCAGTTTCAGACAGGGAATTGAAAAACTGTTTTTT
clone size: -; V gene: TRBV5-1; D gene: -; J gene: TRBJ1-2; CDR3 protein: CASSFQDDYGYTF; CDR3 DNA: TGCGCCAGCAGCTTCCAGGACGACTATGGCTACACCTTC
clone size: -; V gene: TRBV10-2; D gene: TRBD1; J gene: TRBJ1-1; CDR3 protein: CASSKTTGLDTEAFF; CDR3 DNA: TGCGCCAGCAGTAAGACGACAGGGTTGGACACTGAAGCTTTCTTT
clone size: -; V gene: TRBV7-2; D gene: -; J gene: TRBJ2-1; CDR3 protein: CASSPGVVYNEQFF; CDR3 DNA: TGTGCCAGCAGCCCGGGGGTGGTCTACAATGAGCAGTTCTTC
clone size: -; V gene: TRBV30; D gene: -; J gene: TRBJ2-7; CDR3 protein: CAWSWARSSYEQYF; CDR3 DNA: TGTGCCTGGAGTTGGGCCAGAAGCTCCTACGAGCAGTACTTC
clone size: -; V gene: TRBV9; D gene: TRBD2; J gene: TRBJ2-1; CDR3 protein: CASSIAGTSIQQFF; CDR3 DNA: TGTGCCAGCAGCATCGCCGGGACTAGCATCCAGCAGTTCTTC
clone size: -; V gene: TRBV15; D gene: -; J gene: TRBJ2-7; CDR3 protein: CATSRDRGAEQYF; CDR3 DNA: TGTGCCACCAGCAGAGATCGGGGGGCCGAGCAGTACTTC
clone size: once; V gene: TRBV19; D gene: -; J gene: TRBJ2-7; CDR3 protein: CASSINGRGEQYF; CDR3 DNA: TGTGCCAGTAGTATAAACGGGAGAGGGGAGCAGTACTTC
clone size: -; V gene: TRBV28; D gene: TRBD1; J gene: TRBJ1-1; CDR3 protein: CASSYPTGQGGTEAFF; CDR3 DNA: TGTGCCAGCAGTTACCCGACGGGACAGGGGGGCACTGAAGCTTTCTTT
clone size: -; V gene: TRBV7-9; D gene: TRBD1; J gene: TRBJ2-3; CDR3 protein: CASSLGDRVTDTQYF; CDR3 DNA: TGTGCCAGCAGCTTAGGGGACAGGGTTACAGATACGCAGTATTTT
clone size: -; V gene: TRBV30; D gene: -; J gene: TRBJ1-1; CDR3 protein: CAWGGNTEAFF; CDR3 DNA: TGTGCCTGGGGTGGGAACACTGAAGCTTTCTTT
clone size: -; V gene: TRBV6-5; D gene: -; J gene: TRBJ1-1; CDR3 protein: CASRDAGISGTEAFF; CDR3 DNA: TGTGCCAGCAGAGACGCAGGGATTTCGGGAACTGAAGCTTTCTTT
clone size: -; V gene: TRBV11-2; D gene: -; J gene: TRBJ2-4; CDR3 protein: CASSLIRENIQYF; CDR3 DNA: TGTGCCAGCAGCTTGATCAGGGAAAACATTCAGTACTTC
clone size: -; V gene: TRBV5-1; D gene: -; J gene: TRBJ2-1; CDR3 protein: CASSLAGASEQFF; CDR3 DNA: TGCGCCAGCAGCTTGGCGGGAGCTTCTGAGCAGTTCTTC
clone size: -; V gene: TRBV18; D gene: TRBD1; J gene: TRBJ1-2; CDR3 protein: CASSPFLMEGQLTNYGYTF; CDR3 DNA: TGTGCCAGCTCACCCTTTCTTATGGAGGGACAGCTGACTAACTATGGCTACACCTTC
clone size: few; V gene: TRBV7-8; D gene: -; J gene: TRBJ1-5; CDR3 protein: CASSLRSNQPQHF; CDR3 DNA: TGTGCCAGCAGCTTACGCAGCAATCAGCCCCAGCATTTT
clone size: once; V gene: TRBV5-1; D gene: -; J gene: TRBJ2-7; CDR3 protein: CASSSVGYTYEQYF; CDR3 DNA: TGCGCCAGCAGCTCGGTAGGGTACACCTACGAGCAGTACTTC
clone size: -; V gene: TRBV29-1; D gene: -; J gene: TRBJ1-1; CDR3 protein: CSVLFLVRYTEAFF; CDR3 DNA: TGCAGCGTCCTCTTCCTTGTTAGGTATACTGAAGCTTTCTTT
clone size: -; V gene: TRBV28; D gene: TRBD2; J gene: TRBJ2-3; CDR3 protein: CASSPLGSGTRSDTQYF; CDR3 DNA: TGTGCCAGCAGTCCTCTGGGTAGCGGGACTCGATCAGATACGCAGTATTTT
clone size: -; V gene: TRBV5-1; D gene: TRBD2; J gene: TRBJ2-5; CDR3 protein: CASSSGLALETQYF; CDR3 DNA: TGCGCCAGCAGCTCCGGACTAGCTTTGGAGACCCAGTACTTC